These T cell receptor beta chains were read from a single sample in a study of blood T cell repertoires in COVID-19. Profiled with immunoSEQ multiplex PCR; TCRdb holds only in-frame clones, not every one. The table includes 120,000 to 150,000 clones, roughly four fifths detected once. Input material: peripheral blood. These receptors all stem from a human donor in a cohort sampled during active COVID-19. Each CDR3 is given with its conserved first and last residue. D genes are given only for firm matches. Clone size is not always given. Where it is, it says once, few, many or a class for expanded clones.

j_gene: TRBJ2-7
v_gene: TRBV12-3/TRBV12-4
abundance: NA
d_gene: NA
len: 13
CDR3aa: CASTRGISYEQYF
CDR3nt: TGTGCCAGCACCCGAGGGATCTCCTACGAGCAGTACTTC

j_gene: TRBJ1-5
v_gene: TRBV2
abundance: once
d_gene: NA
len: 13
CDR3aa: CASGTGSNQPQHF
CDR3nt: TGTGCCAGTGGTACAGGGTCAAATCAGCCCCAGCATTTT

j_gene: TRBJ2-2
v_gene: TRBV28
abundance: NA
d_gene: NA
len: 14
CDR3aa: CASSLNWNTGELFF
CDR3nt: TGTGCCAGCAGTTTAAACTGGAACACCGGGGAGCTGTTTTTT

j_gene: TRBJ1-1
v_gene: TRBV5-6
abundance: NA
d_gene: NA
len: 13
CDR3aa: CASSLGGLTEAFF
CDR3nt: TGTGCCAGCAGCTTGGGGGGGCTGACTGAAGCTTTCTTT

j_gene: TRBJ1-6
v_gene: TRBV7-8
abundance: NA
d_gene: NA
len: 17
CDR3aa: CASSLDPRGGGNSPLHF
CDR3nt: TGTGCCAGCAGCTTAGACCCCAGAGGGGGGGGTAATTCACCCCTCCACTTT

j_gene: TRBJ1-1
v_gene: TRBV6-5
abundance: NA
d_gene: TRBD1
len: 15
CDR3aa: CASRRTGLMNTEAFF
CDR3nt: TGTGCCAGCAGGAGGACAGGGCTCATGAACACTGAAGCTTTCTTT

j_gene: TRBJ2-7
v_gene: TRBV7-9
abundance: NA
d_gene: TRBD2
len: 15
CDR3aa: CASSPTSARYYEQYF
CDR3nt: TGTGCCAGCAGTCCGACTAGCGCCAGATACTACGAGCAGTACTTC

j_gene: TRBJ2-5
v_gene: TRBV6-5
abundance: once
d_gene: NA
len: 13
CDR3aa: CASRVRAAETQYF
CDR3nt: TGTGCCAGCAGAGTGAGGGCGGCAGAGACCCAGTACTTC

j_gene: TRBJ2-7
v_gene: TRBV7-9
abundance: NA
d_gene: TRBD1
len: 14
CDR3aa: CASSPTGLGGEQYF
CDR3nt: TGTGCCAGCAGCCCGACAGGGCTTGGAGGCGAGCAGTACTTC

j_gene: TRBJ2-1
v_gene: TRBV28
abundance: NA
d_gene: TRBD2
len: 15
CDR3aa: CASSDSGNTYNEQFF
CDR3nt: TGTGCCAGCAGTGATAGCGGGAACACCTACAATGAGCAGTTCTTC

j_gene: TRBJ1-6
v_gene: TRBV21-1
abundance: NA
d_gene: NA
len: 18
CDR3aa: CASSPLDKATENNSPLHF
CDR3nt: TGTGCCAGCAGCCCCTTAGATAAAGCCACTGAGAATAATTCACCCCTCCACTTT

j_gene: TRBJ2-2
v_gene: TRBV2
abundance: NA
d_gene: TRBD1
len: 15
CDR3aa: CASRGDRGSVGELFF
CDR3nt: TGTGCCAGCAGGGGGGACAGGGGGTCTGTCGGGGAGCTGTTTTTT

j_gene: TRBJ2-7
v_gene: TRBV7-7
abundance: NA
d_gene: TRBD1
len: 15
CDR3aa: CASSLAVGQGNEQYF
CDR3nt: TGTGCTAGCAGCTTAGCGGTAGGACAGGGAAACGAGCAGTACTTC

j_gene: TRBJ1-1
v_gene: TRBV20-1
abundance: NA
d_gene: NA
len: 11
CDR3aa: CSVPRNTEAFF
CDR3nt: TGCAGTGTCCCCAGGAACACTGAAGCTTTCTTT

j_gene: TRBJ2-5
v_gene: TRBV7-7
abundance: NA
d_gene: TRBD2
len: 15
CDR3aa: CASSHGLAGEETQYF
CDR3nt: TGTGCTAGCAGCCACGGACTAGCGGGAGAAGAGACCCAGTACTTC

j_gene: TRBJ2-1
v_gene: TRBV5-1
abundance: once
d_gene: TRBD2
len: 16
CDR3aa: CASSLAASGGYNEQFF
CDR3nt: TGCGCCAGCAGCTTGGCGGCTAGCGGAGGCTACAATGAGCAGTTCTTC

j_gene: TRBJ2-5
v_gene: TRBV6-1
abundance: NA
d_gene: NA
len: 13
CDR3aa: CASSDAPRWTQYF
CDR3nt: TGTGCCAGCAGTGATGCGCCTCGTTGGACCCAGTACTTC